These T cell receptor beta chains were read from a single sample in a study of PD-1 blockade in classical Hodgkin lymphoma. Assay: immunoSEQ multiplex PCR; the TCRdb copy retains only in-frame clones and omits some. The data show 90,000 or so clones, 85% to 95% seen once. This specimen was peripheral blood mononuclear cells (PBMCs), taken before the second cycle of nivolumab. The receptors originated from a human donor with classical Hodgkin lymphoma. Both conserved end residues are trimmed from each CDR3. D genes are given only for firm matches.

length: 14; J: TRBJ1-5; V: TRBV5-1; D: NA; CDR3: ASSLGVWGGNQPQH
length: 12; J: TRBJ2-1; V: TRBV30; D: NA; CDR3: AWNSASSYNEQF
length: 15; J: TRBJ1-2; V: TRBV7-9; D: TRBD1; CDR3: ASTLRDRGYQRYGYT
length: 9; J: TRBJ1-1; V: TRBV5-1; D: NA; CDR3: ASSLSGEAF
length: 12; J: TRBJ2-3; V: TRBV28; D: NA; CDR3: ASSLTFGTDTQY
length: 11; J: TRBJ2-7; V: TRBV18; D: NA; CDR3: ASSLRETYEQY
length: 13; J: TRBJ2-7; V: TRBV10-3; D: TRBD2; CDR3: AISESWGGTYEQY
length: 13; J: TRBJ2-3; V: TRBV4-2; D: TRBD2; CDR3: ASSQDPLAADTQY
length: 14; J: TRBJ2-1; V: TRBV11-2; D: TRBD2; CDR3: ASSPAGTSVYNEQF
length: 13; J: TRBJ2-5; V: TRBV7-2; D: NA; CDR3: ASSPEVTLAETQY
length: 11; J: TRBJ1-2; V: TRBV18; D: NA; CDR3: ASSPDVVYGYT
length: 14; J: TRBJ2-7; V: TRBV4-2; D: TRBD2; CDR3: ASSQEGSGSLGEQY
length: 12; J: TRBJ1-3; V: TRBV27; D: NA; CDR3: ASSLGGRGNTIY
length: 10; J: TRBJ2-7; V: TRBV10-3; D: TRBD1; CDR3: AITGDSYEQY
length: 11; J: TRBJ2-3; V: TRBV5-1; D: NA; CDR3: ASSPLGADTQY
length: 13; J: TRBJ2-1; V: TRBV5-1; D: TRBD2; CDR3: ASSPTSGRDDEQF
length: 9; J: TRBJ1-1; V: TRBV29-1; D: NA; CDR3: SVAGDTEAF
length: 12; J: TRBJ2-3; V: TRBV5-4; D: NA; CDR3: ASSLPRATDTQY
length: 14; J: TRBJ2-6; V: TRBV28; D: TRBD1; CDR3: ATRGQGAPGANVLT
length: 11; J: TRBJ2-2; V: TRBV6-4; D: NA; CDR3: ASSRDSTGELF
length: 13; J: TRBJ2-1; V: TRBV6-5; D: NA; CDR3: ASSYSTSSYNEQF
length: 12; J: TRBJ2-7; V: TRBV5-1; D: TRBD1; CDR3: ASSGLQGTYEQY
length: 17; J: TRBJ2-2; V: TRBV18; D: TRBD2; CDR3: ASSPLELAGGANTGELF
length: 14; J: TRBJ1-5; V: TRBV27; D: NA; CDR3: ASSLFPQGGNQPQH
length: 14; J: TRBJ1-5; V: TRBV18; D: NA; CDR3: ASSPQAGQSNQPQH
length: 9; J: TRBJ1-1; V: TRBV30; D: NA; CDR3: ACGRGAEAF
length: 13; J: TRBJ2-3; V: TRBV7-2; D: NA; CDR3: ASSGVAQPTDTQY
length: 11; J: TRBJ1-5; V: TRBV28; D: NA; CDR3: ASSLQGEQPQH
length: 13; J: TRBJ2-6; V: TRBV19; D: NA; CDR3: ASSIWASGANVLT
length: 14; J: TRBJ2-4; V: TRBV28; D: NA; CDR3: ASSFRGRAAKNIQY
length: 12; J: TRBJ1-1; V: TRBV5-1; D: NA; CDR3: ASSPWGANTEAF
length: 15; J: TRBJ1-1; V: TRBV9; D: NA; CDR3: ASSVGGVPRGGTEAF
length: 13; J: TRBJ2-3; V: TRBV5-1; D: TRBD2; CDR3: ASSYGTKDTDTQY
length: 12; J: TRBJ1-1; V: TRBV30; D: NA; CDR3: AWSVWGVNTEAF
length: 13; J: TRBJ2-7; V: TRBV2; D: TRBD1; CDR3: ASRALVQGSGEQY
length: 13; J: TRBJ2-5; V: TRBV19; D: TRBD2; CDR3: ASSISGAVQETQY
length: 12; J: TRBJ2-5; V: TRBV19; D: NA; CDR3: ASSSPLRGETQY
length: 11; J: TRBJ2-3; V: TRBV28; D: NA; CDR3: ASSLWVTDTQY
length: 12; J: TRBJ1-5; V: TRBV10-1; D: NA; CDR3: ASSEQGGHQPQH
length: 12; J: TRBJ1-2; V: TRBV19; D: NA; CDR3: ASSIDRVGTGYT
length: 13; J: TRBJ2-4; V: TRBV5-1; D: TRBD1; CDR3: ASSTSGTGSNIQY
length: 11; J: TRBJ1-4; V: TRBV18; D: NA; CDR3: ASSPSPNEKLF
length: 13; J: TRBJ2-7; V: TRBV6-6; D: NA; CDR3: ASCLYQQGPHEQY
length: 11; J: TRBJ2-1; V: TRBV10-2; D: NA; CDR3: ASSEHIVGKQF
length: 11; J: TRBJ2-7; V: TRBV11-2; D: NA; CDR3: ASSPVSPYEQY
length: 16; J: TRBJ2-3; V: TRBV4-2; D: TRBD2; CDR3: ASSQVGVAGGGTDTQY
length: 12; J: TRBJ1-2; V: TRBV18; D: NA; CDR3: ASSPPTGRDGYT
length: 13; J: TRBJ1-6; V: TRBV5-1; D: NA; CDR3: ASSLGTDRNSPLH